These T cell receptor beta chains were read from a single sample in a study of blood T cells in healthy people across ages. TCRdb re-analysed the 5' RACE reads in MiXCR, keeping a single row per CDR3 protein. The table lists roughly 800,000 distinct CDR3 sequences, about a quarter of them singletons. The sample was also reused in another study, on T cells of mothers and their children.

Sequences were obtained from blood. Receptors originate from a boy between 10 and 17 years old in good health. CDR3s include the opening cysteine and the closing phenylalanine or tryptophan. Fields, in order: J gene, clone size, D gene, V gene, CDR3 protein, CDR3 DNA. D genes are given only for firm matches. Expanded clones are given a class, and other clones once, few, many or no size at all.

TRBJ2-3 few TRBD2 TRBV20-1 CSASLTSGGTTDTQYF TGCAGTGCTAGTTTAACTAGCGGGGGGACCACAGATACGCAGTATTTT
TRBJ1-2 NA NA TRBV21-1 CASCDEITASGVDYTF TGTGCCAGCTGCGACGAAATTACAGCCTCTGGGGTCGACTACACCTTC
TRBJ2-5 NA NA TRBV30 CAWSGETQYF TGTGCCTGGAGTGGAGAGACCCAGTACTTC
TRBJ2-3 few NA TRBV20-1 CSAIPGSGTDTQYF TGCAGTGCCATCCCGGGGAGCGGTACAGATACGCAGTATTTT
TRBJ2-5 NA NA TRBV10-3 CAISEFWTGQETQYF TGTGCCATCAGTGAATTCTGGACGGGCCAAGAGACCCAGTACTTC
TRBJ2-1 NA TRBD2 TRBV7-6 CASSYTSGAAYNEQFF TGTGCCAGCAGCTATACTAGCGGGGCGGCTTACAATGAGCAGTTCTTC
TRBJ2-3 NA NA TRBV5-1 CASSLITPTVPSTDTQYF TGCGCCAGCAGCTTAATTACCCCGACAGTTCCTAGCACAGATACGCAGTATTTT
TRBJ1-2 few TRBD1 TRBV30 CAWWGPSQGDPYGYTF TGTGCCTGGTGGGGCCCCTCACAGGGGGATCCCTATGGCTACACCTTC
TRBJ2-7 NA TRBD1 TRBV20-1 CSATTGGLNEQYF TGCAGTGCCACGACAGGGGGTCTGAACGAGCAGTACTTC
TRBJ2-5 few TRBD2 TRBV12-3/TRBV12-4 CASSPRGEQETQYF TGTGCCAGCAGTCCCCGGGGGGAACAAGAGACCCAGTACTTC
TRBJ2-2 NA TRBD1 TRBV25-1 CASSESGTGANTGELFF TGTGCCAGCAGTGAATCCGGGACAGGGGCCAACACCGGGGAGCTGTTTTTT
TRBJ2-7 few NA TRBV20-1 CSATRRGWYEQYF TGCAGTGCAACGAGGCGGGGTTGGTACGAGCAGTACTTC
TRBJ2-3 few NA TRBV28 CATTLARASTDTQYF TGTGCTACAACCTTGGCGCGCGCTAGCACAGATACGCAGTATTTT
TRBJ1-1 few NA TRBV7-8 CASSLAPGARDTEAFF TGTGCCAGCAGCCTCGCCCCAGGGGCTAGGGACACTGAAGCTTTCTTT
TRBJ2-7 few NA TRBV10-2 CASGWSYEQYF TGCGCCAGCGGGTGGTCCTACGAGCAGTACTTC
TRBJ1-4 NA NA TRBV27 CASSLSGLGNEKLFF TGTGCCAGCAGTTTATCGGGACTGGGGAATGAAAAACTGTTTTTT
TRBJ1-2 NA NA TRBV3-1 CASSQRNTGRRGHGYTF TGTGCCAGCAGCCAGAGAAATACAGGGAGGAGAGGCCATGGCTACACCTTC
TRBJ2-1 NA NA TRBV11-3 CASSLVGSGEQFF TGTGCCAGCAGCTTAGTGGGCAGCGGGGAGCAGTTCTTC
TRBJ2-1 few TRBD1 TRBV7-9 CASSMDRGRYNEQFF TGTGCCAGCAGTATGGACAGGGGGCGATACAATGAGCAGTTCTTC
TRBJ2-7 NA NA TRBV4-2 CASSQGQGASGDEQYF TGTGCCAGCAGCCAGGGTCAGGGGGCTAGCGGGGACGAGCAGTACTTC
TRBJ2-5 few TRBD2 TRBV20-1 CSTLASGLGETQYF TGCAGTACCCTGGCTAGCGGCCTGGGGGAGACCCAGTACTTC
TRBJ2-1 few NA TRBV27 CASSFEGGGPASYNEQFF TGTGCCAGCAGTTTTGAGGGGGGTGGGCCCGCCTCCTACAATGAGCAGTTCTTC
TRBJ2-3 NA NA TRBV20-1 CSVTSSAGRTDTQYF TGCTCAGTCACATCGTCTGCGGGCCGGACAGATACGCAGTATTTT
TRBJ2-1 few NA TRBV20-1 CSASGGRPSYNEQFF TGCAGTGCTAGCGGGGGGCGCCCCTCCTACAATGAGCAGTTCTTC
TRBJ1-2 NA TRBD1 TRBV10-3 CAIRPHRGSNYGYTF TGTGCCATCAGACCTCACAGGGGGTCTAACTATGGCTACACCTTC
TRBJ2-5 few TRBD2 TRBV6-2/TRBV6-3 CASSWTSGGTQYF TGTGCCAGCAGCTGGACTAGCGGTGGCACCCAGTACTTC
TRBJ1-3 NA NA TRBV12-3/TRBV12-4 CASTLEVSGNTIYF TGTGCCAGCACCTTGGAAGTCTCTGGAAACACCATATATTTT
TRBJ2-6 few TRBD1 TRBV12-3/TRBV12-4 CASSTGDEANVLTF TGTGCCAGCAGTACAGGGGACGAGGCCAACGTCCTGACTTTC
TRBJ1-2 few NA TRBV6-5 CASSYPGDGYTF TGTGCCAGCAGTTACCCCGGAGACGGCTACACCTTC
TRBJ2-5 few NA TRBV5-1 CASSLTGFWANSVETQYF TGCGCCAGCAGCTTGACAGGGTTTTGGGCCAACTCCGTGGAGACCCAGTACTTC
TRBJ1-6 few NA TRBV7-9 CASSLEAGQSPLHF TGTGCCAGCAGCTTAGAGGCAGGCCAATCACCCCTCCACTTT
TRBJ2-7 few TRBD1 TRBV7-6 CASSQTGGQGYEQYF TGTGCCAGCAGCCAAACAGGGGGCCAGGGGTACGAGCAGTACTTC
TRBJ1-2 NA TRBD1 TRBV7-9 CASSGTANYGYTF TGTGCCAGCAGCGGGACAGCTAACTATGGCTACACCTTC
TRBJ2-1 few NA TRBV20-1 CSAPTSGRGVYNEQFF TGCAGTGCGCCCACCTCGGGGCGGGGAGTCTACAATGAGCAGTTCTTC
TRBJ2-7 few NA TRBV20-1 CSAREGTDLNYEQYF TGCAGTGCAAGAGAGGGTACGGATTTAAACTACGAGCAGTACTTC
TRBJ2-3 NA NA TRBV11-3 CASSPKFGIDTQYF TGTGCCAGCAGTCCTAAATTTGGTATAGATACGCAGTATTTT
TRBJ1-4 few NA TRBV6-1 CASSEDWATNEKLFF TGTGCCAGCAGTGAAGACTGGGCAACTAATGAAAAACTGTTTTTT
TRBJ2-3 NA TRBD2 TRBV28 CASSSSGGFPDTQYF TGTGCCAGCAGCTCTAGCGGGGGCTTTCCAGATACGCAGTATTTT
TRBJ1-4 NA NA TRBV4-1 CASSQDRAGAEKLSF TGCGCCAGCAGCCAAGATCGGGCAGGGGCTGAAAAACTGTCTTTT
TRBJ1-2 NA NA TRBV12-3/TRBV12-4 CASSLPQGAGYTF TGTGCCAGCAGTTTACCACAGGGTGCAGGCTACACCTTC
TRBJ1-2 many NA TRBV28 CASSSPPAGDYGYTF TGTGCCAGCAGTTCACCCCCGGCAGGGGACTATGGCTACACCTTC
TRBJ1-2 few TRBD1 TRBV3-1 CASSQSRTGNYGYTF TGTGCCAGCAGCCAATCACGGACAGGGAACTATGGCTACACCTTC
TRBJ2-4 few NA TRBV21-1 CASSKDALGLAGGRIQYF TGTGCCAGCAGCAAAGATGCGTTGGGGCTAGCGGGGGGGAGAATTCAGTACTTC
TRBJ2-3 few NA TRBV7-3 CASRDSGTDTQYF TGTGCCAGCCGGGACTCAGGCACAGATACGCAGTATTTT
TRBJ2-7 few NA TRBV9 CASSVTGVSEQYF TGTGCCAGCAGCGTAACCGGGGTCTCCGAGCAGTACTTC
TRBJ2-6 few NA TRBV7-9 CASSPRPSGVSGANVLTF TGTGCCAGCAGCCCCCGGCCCAGCGGTGTCTCTGGGGCCAACGTCCTGACTTTC
TRBJ2-5 few TRBD2 TRBV12-3/TRBV12-4 CASSPSGGAVGFRETQYF TGTGCCAGCAGTCCTAGCGGGGGGGCCGTGGGGTTTCGGGAGACCCAGTACTTC
TRBJ1-1 NA NA TRBV27 CASSKPQGVGYTEAFF TGTGCCAGCAGTAAACCCCAAGGGGTCGGGTACACTGAAGCTTTCTTT